These 8 T cell receptor beta chains originate from one sample sequenced in a study of blood T cell repertoires in COVID-19. Generated by immunoSEQ multiplex PCR, the TCRdb table keeps only in-frame clones and is missing some. The sample consists of roughly 60,000 clones, approximately 88% of them appearing once. Source material: peripheral blood. All receptors derive from a man in his fifties or sixties with COVID-19, enrolled during active disease.

This clone was counted a few times. The genes are TRBV7-9 and TRBJ1-2, with 8 bases aligning to TRBD1. This CDR3 is built from 16 residues. Losses at the gene ends were 5 bases for V and 4 bases for J; bases not matched to a gene: 12. Germline CDR1 and CDR2: SEHNR and FQNEAQ (reference sequence). The CDR3 DNA is TGTGCCAGCAGCCCGAGGACAGGGCGAAGACCCTATGGCTACACCTTC. It yields the protein CASSPRTGRRPYGYTF.

The gene calls are TRBV18 and TRBJ2-1, with TRBD2 matching 7 bases. V shed 6 bases and J 0 bases; nucleotides not matched to a gene: 14. Germline-derived CDR1 and CDR2 are KGHSH and LQKENI. The CDR3 covers 18 residues. CDR3 sequence (DNA): TGTGCCAGCTCCCAGTCCGTGGGAGGGCGATTCTCCTACAATGAGCAGTTCTTC. Translation: CASSQSVGGRFSYNEQFF.

This chain links TRBV4-2 with TRBJ1-4; TRBD1 matches 9 bases. This CDR3 comprises 15 residues. V gave up 0 bases and J gave up 7 bases; unmatched junction bases: 3. CDR1 LGHNA and CDR2 YNFKEQ come from the germline V gene. CDR3 region: CASSQDGQGSEKLFF. The DNA of the CDR3 is TGTGCCAGCAGCCAAGATGGACAGGGGTCTGAAAAACTGTTTTTT.

The chain couples TRBV5-4 to TRBJ2-2; 8 bases match TRBD2. Germline CDR1 reads SGHNT; CDR2 reads YYREEE (reference sequence). The CDR3 sequence is 16 residues long. The V and J ends lost 3 bases and 3 bases, in that order; junction bases with no gene match: 7. CDR3 in DNA: TGTGCCAGCAGCTCGCCAACTAGCGGTGACACCGGGGAGCTGTTTTTT. Protein: CASSSPTSGDTGELFF.

The chain carries TRBV5-1 and TRBJ2-6; D may be TRBD1 (6 bases). The length of the CDR3 is 15 residues. Trimming left V 4 bases short and J 2 bases short, with 10 bases between. The V gene's germline CDR1 is SGHRS and CDR2 YFSETQ. DNA of the CDR3: TGCGCCAGCAGCCCCCGACAGGCTGGGGCCAACGTCCTGACTTTC. This encodes CASSPRQAGANVLTF.

This CDR3 is CASSRRSNLGGGPGNEQFF. The CDR3 nucleotides read TGCGCCAGCAGCCGCCGATCCAATTTAGGGGGAGGGCCTGGCAATGAGCAGTTCTTC. The gene calls are TRBV5-1 and TRBJ2-1; D may be TRBD2 (7 bases). The CDR3 extends over 19 amino acids. The germline gives CDR1 SGHRS, CDR2 YFSETQ. Trimming took 4 bases from V and 6 from J, leaving 29 bases between them.

V usage is TRBV24-1 and J usage is TRBJ2-1; a weak D match, TRBD1 (7 bases). This CDR3 comprises 15 residues. The germline V and J ends were trimmed by 0 bases and 3 bases, with 8 bases remaining between them. Germline CDR1 KGHDR, CDR2 SFDVKD. CDR3: CATSDLQGGYNEQFF. The CDR3 DNA follows: TGTGCCACCAGTGATTTGCAGGGGGGCTACAATGAGCAGTTCTTC.

This rearrangement joins TRBV6-5 to TRBJ2-1, with D maybe TRBD2 (6 bases). Trimming took off 7 bases at V and 6 bases at J, with 16 bases between the two ends. The length of the CDR3 is 14 residues. Germline CDR1 and CDR2: MNHEY and SVGAGI. The CDR3 spells CASNQGLEGNEQFF. CDR3 nucleotides: TGTGCCAGCAACCAGGGACTGGAGGGCAATGAGCAGTTCTTC.